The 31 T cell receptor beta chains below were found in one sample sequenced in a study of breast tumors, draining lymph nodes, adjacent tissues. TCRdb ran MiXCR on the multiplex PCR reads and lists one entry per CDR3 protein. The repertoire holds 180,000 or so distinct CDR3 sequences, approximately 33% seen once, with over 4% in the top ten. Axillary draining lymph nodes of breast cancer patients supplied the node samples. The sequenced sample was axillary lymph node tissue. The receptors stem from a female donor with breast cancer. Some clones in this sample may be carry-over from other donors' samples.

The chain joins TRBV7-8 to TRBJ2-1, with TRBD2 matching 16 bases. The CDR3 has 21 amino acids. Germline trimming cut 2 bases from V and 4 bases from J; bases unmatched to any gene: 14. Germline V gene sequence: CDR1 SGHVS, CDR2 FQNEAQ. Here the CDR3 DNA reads TGTGCCAGCAGCTTACCCCCACCGGGACTAGCGGGGGGGACAAGGTACAATGAGCAGTTCTTC. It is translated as CASSLPPPGLAGGTRYNEQFF.

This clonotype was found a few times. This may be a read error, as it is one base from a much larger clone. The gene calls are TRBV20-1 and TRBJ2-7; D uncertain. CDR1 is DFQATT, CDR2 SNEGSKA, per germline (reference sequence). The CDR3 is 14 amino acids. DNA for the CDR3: TGCAGTGCACAACTCCGGGTGTCCTCCTCCGAGCAGTACTTC. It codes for CSAQLRVSSSEQYF.

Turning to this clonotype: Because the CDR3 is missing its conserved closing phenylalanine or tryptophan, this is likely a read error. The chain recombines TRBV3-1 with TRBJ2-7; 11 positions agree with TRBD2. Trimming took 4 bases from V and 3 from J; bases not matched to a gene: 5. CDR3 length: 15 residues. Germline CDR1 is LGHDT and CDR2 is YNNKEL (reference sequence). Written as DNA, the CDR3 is TGTGCCAGCAGCCCCGGGACTAGCGGATGCTACGAGCAGTACCTC. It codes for CASSPGTSGCYEQYL.

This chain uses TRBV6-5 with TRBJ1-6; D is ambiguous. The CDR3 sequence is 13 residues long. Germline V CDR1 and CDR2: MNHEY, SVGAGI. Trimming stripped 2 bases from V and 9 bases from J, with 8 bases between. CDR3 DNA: TGTGCCAGCAGTTACCGGGTTAGTTCACCCCTCCACTTT. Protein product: CASSYRVSSPLHF.

CDR3 DNA: TGCAGCGTCCGAATTTCTACGGGGACTGAAGCTTTCTTT. Residues: CSVRISTGTEAFF. The genes are TRBV29-1 and TRBJ1-1; no clear D gene. Germline V gene data show CDR1 as SQVTM and CDR2 as ANQGSEA. The V gene lost 6 bases and the J gene lost 5 bases, with 16 bases spanning the gap. The length of the CDR3 is 13 residues.

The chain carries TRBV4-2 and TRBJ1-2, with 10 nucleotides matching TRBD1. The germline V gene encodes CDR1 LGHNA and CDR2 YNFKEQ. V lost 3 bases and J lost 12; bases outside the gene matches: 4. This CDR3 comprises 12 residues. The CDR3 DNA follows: TGTGCCAGCAGCCAGGGCGGGACAGGGGACACCTTC. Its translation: CASSQGGTGDTF.

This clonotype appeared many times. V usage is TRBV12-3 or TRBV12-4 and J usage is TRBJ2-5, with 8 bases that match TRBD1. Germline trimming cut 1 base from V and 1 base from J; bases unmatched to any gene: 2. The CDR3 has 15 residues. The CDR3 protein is CASSLGTGPQETQYF. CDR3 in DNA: TGTGCCAGCAGTTTAGGGACAGGGCCCCAAGAGACCCAGTACTTC.

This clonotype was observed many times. The CDR3: CASSYRTQTPYEQYF. CDR3 nucleotide sequence: TGTGCCAGCAGTTATCGGACACAAACACCCTACGAGCAGTACTTC. V gene TRBV12-3 or TRBV12-4 combines with J gene TRBJ2-7; the D gene is possibly TRBD1 (5 bases). The CDR3 extends over 15 amino acids. V was clipped by 4 bases and J by 2 bases, with 15 bases between them.

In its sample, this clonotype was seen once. CDR3 DNA sequence: TGTGCCAGCAGCTGGGGACAGGTTCCCGGGGATTCACCCCCGGAGTTCTTC. Its translation is CASSWGQVPGDSPPEFF. The V and J genes are TRBV9 and TRBJ2-1, with 8 bases fitting TRBD1. CDR3 length: 17 residues. Germline lookup yields CDR1 SGDLS and CDR2 YYNGEE. V lost 4 bases, J lost 14 bases, and 23 bases stayed unmatched.

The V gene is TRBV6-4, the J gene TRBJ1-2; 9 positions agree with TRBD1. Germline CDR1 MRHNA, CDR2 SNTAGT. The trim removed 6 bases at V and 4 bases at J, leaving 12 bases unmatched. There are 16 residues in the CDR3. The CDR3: CASRPIEGTGLYGYTF. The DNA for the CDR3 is TGTGCCAGCAGGCCTATTGAGGGGACAGGGCTCTATGGCTACACCTTC.

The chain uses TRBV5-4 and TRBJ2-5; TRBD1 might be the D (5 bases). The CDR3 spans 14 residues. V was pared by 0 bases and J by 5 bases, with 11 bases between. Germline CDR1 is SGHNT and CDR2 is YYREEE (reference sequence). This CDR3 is CASSLEGTGETQYF. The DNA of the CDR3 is TGTGCCAGCAGCTTGGAGGGCACAGGCGAGACCCAGTACTTC.

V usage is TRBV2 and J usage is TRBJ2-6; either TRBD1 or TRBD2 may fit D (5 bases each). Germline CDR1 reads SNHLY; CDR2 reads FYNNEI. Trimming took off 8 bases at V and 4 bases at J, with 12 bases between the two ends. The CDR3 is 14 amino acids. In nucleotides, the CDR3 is TGTGCCAGCGGGGTGAGGGGAGGGGCCAACGTCCTGACTTTC. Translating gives CASGVRGGANVLTF.

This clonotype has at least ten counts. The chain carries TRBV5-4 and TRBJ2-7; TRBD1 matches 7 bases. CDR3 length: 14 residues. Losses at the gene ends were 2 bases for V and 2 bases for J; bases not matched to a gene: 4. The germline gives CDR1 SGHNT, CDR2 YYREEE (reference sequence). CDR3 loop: CASSFYRGTYEQYF. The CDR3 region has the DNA TGTGCCAGCAGCTTTTACAGGGGAACCTACGAGCAGTACTTC.

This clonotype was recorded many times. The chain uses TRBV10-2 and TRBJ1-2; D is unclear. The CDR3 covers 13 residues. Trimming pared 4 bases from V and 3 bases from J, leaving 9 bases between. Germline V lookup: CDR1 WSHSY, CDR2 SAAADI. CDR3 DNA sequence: TGCGCCAGCAGTGGACAAAGGGACTATGGCTACACCTTC. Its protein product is CASSGQRDYGYTF.

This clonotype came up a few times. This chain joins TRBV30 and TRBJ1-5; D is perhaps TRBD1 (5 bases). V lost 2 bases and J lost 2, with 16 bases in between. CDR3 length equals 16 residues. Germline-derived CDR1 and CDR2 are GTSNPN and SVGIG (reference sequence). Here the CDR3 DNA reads TGTGCCTGGAGTCCACGGGGGGTTGTCGGCAATCAGCCCCAGCATTTT. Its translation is CAWSPRGVVGNQPQHF.

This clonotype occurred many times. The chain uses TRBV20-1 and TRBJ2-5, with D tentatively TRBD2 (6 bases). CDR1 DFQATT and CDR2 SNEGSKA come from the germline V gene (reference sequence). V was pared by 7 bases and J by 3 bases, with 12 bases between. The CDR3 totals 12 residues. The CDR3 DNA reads TGCAGTGTAACAGGAGGGGAAGAGACCCAGTACTTC. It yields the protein CSVTGGEETQYF.

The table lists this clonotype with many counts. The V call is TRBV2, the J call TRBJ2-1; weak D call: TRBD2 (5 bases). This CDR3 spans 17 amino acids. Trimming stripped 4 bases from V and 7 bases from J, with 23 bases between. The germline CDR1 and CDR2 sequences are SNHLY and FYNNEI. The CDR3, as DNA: TGTGCCAGCAGTGGCCGTCCTTCTATTGGGAGTAGGAATGAGCAGTTCTTC. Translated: CASSGRPSIGSRNEQFF.

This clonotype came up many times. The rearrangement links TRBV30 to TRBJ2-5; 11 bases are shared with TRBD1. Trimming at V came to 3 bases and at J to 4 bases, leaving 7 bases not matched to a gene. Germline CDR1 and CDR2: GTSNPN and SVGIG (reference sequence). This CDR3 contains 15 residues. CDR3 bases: TGTGCCTGGAGAACCGGGACAGGGGGAGGAGAGACCCAGTACTTC. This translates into CAWRTGTGGGETQYF. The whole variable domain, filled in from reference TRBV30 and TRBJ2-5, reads SQTIHQWPATLVQPVGSPLSLECTVEGTSNPNLYWYRQAAGRGLQLLFYSVGIGQISSEVPQNLSASRPQDRQFILSSKKLLLSDSGFYLCAWRTGTGGGETQYFGPGTRLLVL.

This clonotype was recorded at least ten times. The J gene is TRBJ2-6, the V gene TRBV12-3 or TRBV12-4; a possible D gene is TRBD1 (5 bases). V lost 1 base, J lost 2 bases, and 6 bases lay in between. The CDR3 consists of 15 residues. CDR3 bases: TGTGCCAGCAGTTTAGGGGGCGCTGGGGCCAACGTCCTGACTTTC. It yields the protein CASSLGGAGANVLTF.

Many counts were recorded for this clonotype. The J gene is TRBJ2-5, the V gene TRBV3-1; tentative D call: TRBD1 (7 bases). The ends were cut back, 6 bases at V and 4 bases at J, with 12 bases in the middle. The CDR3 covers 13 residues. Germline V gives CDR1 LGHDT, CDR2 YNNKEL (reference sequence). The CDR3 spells CASREGASETQYF. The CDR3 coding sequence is TGTGCCAGCAGGGAGGGGGCTTCAGAGACCCAGTACTTC.

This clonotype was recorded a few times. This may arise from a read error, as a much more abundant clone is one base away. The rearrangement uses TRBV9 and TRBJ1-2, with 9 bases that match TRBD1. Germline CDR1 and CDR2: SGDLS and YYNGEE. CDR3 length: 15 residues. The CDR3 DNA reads TGTGCCAGCAGCGTAGAAGGGACAGGGCTTCGCGGCTCCACCTTC. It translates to CASSVEGTGLRGSTF. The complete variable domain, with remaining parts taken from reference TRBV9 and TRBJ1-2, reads DSGVTQTPKHLITATGQRVTLRCSPRSGDLSVYWYQQSLDQGLQFLIQYYNGEERAKGNILERFSAQQFPDLHSELNLSSLELGDSALYFCASSVEGTGLRGSTFGSGTRLTVV.

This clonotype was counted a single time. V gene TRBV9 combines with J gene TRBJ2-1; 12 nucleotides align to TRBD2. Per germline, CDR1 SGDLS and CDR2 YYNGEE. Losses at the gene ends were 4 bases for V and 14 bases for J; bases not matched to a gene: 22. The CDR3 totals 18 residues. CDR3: CASSRLTGTSGYPPPEFF. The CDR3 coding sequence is TGTGCCAGCAGCCGTCTTACCGGGACTAGCGGGTACCCACCCCCGGAGTTCTTC. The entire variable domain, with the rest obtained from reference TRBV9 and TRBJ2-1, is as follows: DSGVTQTPKHLITATGQRVTLRCSPRSGDLSVYWYQQSLDQGLQFLIQYYNGEERAKGNILERFSAQQFPDLHSELNLSSLELGDSALYFCASSRLTGTSGYPPPEFFGPGTRLTVL.

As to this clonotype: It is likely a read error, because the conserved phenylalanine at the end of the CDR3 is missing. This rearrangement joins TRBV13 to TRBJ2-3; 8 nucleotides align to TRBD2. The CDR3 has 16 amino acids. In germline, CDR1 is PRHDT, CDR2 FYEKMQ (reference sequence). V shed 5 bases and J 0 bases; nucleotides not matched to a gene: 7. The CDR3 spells CASSGRLAISTDTQYL. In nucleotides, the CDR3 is TGTGCCAGCAGCGGACGACTAGCGATTAGCACAGATACGCAGTATCTT.

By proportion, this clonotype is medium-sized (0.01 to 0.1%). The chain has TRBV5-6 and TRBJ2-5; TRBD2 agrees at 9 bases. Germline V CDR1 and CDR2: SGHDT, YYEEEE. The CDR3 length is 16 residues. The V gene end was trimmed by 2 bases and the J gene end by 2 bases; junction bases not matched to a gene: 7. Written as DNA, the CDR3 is TGTGCCAGCAGCTTTGGGGGTCTAGCGGGGCAAGAGACCCAGTACTTC. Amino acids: CASSFGGLAGQETQYF.

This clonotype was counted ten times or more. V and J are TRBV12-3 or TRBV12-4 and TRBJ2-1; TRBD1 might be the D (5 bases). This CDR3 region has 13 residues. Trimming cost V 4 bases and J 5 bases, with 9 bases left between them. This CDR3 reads CASSSYRNNEQFF. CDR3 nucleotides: TGTGCCAGCAGTTCCTACAGGAACAATGAGCAGTTCTTC.

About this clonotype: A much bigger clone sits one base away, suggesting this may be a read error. The CDR3 DNA reads TGCGGTGCTCAGACTGCTTACGAGCAGTACTTC. It translates to CGAQTAYEQYF. The chain joins TRBV20-1 to TRBJ2-7, with unresolved D. Germline values: CDR1 DFQATT, CDR2 SNEGSKA (reference sequence). The CDR3 is 11 amino acids.

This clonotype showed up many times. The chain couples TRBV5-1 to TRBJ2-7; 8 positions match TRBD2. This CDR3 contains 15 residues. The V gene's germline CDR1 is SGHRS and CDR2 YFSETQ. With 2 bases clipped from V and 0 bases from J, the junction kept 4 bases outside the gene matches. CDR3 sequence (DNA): TGCGCCAGCAGCTTCACTAGCGGCAGCTCCTACGAGCAGTACTTC. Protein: CASSFTSGSSYEQYF.

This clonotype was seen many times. This CDR3 is CASVPEYNEQFF. The CDR3, as DNA: TGTGCCAGCGTTCCGGAATACAATGAGCAGTTCTTC. The chain carries TRBV2 and TRBJ2-1; D not certain. Germline loops: CDR1 SNHLY, CDR2 FYNNEI. This CDR3 spans 12 amino acids. The ends were cut back, 8 bases at V and 4 bases at J, with 9 bases in the middle.

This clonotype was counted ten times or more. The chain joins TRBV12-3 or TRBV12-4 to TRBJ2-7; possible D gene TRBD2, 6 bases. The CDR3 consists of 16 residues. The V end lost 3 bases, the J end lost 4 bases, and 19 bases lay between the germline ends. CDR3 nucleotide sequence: TGTGCCAGCAGTTTCCGGGGAGGCAGGGCGGGGTACGAGCAGTACTTC. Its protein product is CASSFRGGRAGYEQYF.

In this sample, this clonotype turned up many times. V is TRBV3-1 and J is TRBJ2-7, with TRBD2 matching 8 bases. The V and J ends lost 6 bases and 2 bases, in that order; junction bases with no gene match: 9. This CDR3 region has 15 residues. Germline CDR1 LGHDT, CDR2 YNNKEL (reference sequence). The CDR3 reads CASSPTGGITYEQYF. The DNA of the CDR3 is TGTGCCAGCAGTCCGACGGGAGGGATAACCTACGAGCAGTACTTC.

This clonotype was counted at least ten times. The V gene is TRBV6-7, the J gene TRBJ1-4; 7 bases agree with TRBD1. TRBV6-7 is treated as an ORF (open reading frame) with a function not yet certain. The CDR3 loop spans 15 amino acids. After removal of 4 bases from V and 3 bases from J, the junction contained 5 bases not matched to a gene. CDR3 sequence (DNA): TGTGCCAGCAGTTCTGAGGGGGCTGCTAATGAAAAACTGTTTTTT. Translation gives CASSSEGAANEKLFF.